The 17 T cell receptor beta chains below come from one sample, sequenced in a study of a mutant IDH1 vaccine in newly diagnosed glioma. The repertoire was sequenced with immunoSEQ multiplex PCR; TCRdb's copy has only in-frame clones and lacks some. The sample has roughly 45,000 clones; around 85% are singletons. Antigens of these TCRs are unknown. Time point of the sample: week 23, last vaccination. Each dose of the vaccine consisted of 300 ug of mutant IDH1 20-mer peptide, with topical imiquimod. The sequencing used PBMCs, collected from a glioma patient whose treatment included an IDH1 peptide vaccine. These receptors were collected from a woman aged 18 to 35 with glioma. Some clones in this sample may be carry-over from other donors' samples.

The V gene is TRBV12-5, the J gene TRBJ2-4; 14 nucleotides agree with TRBD2. This CDR3 has 17 amino acids. Germline loops: CDR1 LGHNT, CDR2 FRNRAP. V shed 6 bases and J 4 bases; nucleotides not matched to a gene: 8. CDR3 in amino acids: CASGPATSGRDKNIQYF. DNA for the CDR3: TGTGCTAGTGGCCCCGCGACTAGCGGGAGGGATAAAAACATTCAGTACTTC.

The chain employs TRBV5-1 and TRBJ1-4; D remains ambiguous. Trimming removed 4 bases at V and 1 base at J, with 8 bases between. Germline V gives CDR1 SGHRS, CDR2 YFSETQ. The CDR3 spans 14 residues. The CDR3 sequence is CASSNGLTNEKLFF. The CDR3 nucleotides read TGCGCCAGCAGCAATGGGTTAACTAATGAAAAACTGTTTTTT.

This CDR3 reads CASSHPLQGLNTEAFF. For the CDR3, the DNA is TGTGCCAGCAGCCATCCTTTACAGGGATTGAACACTGAAGCTTTCTTT. The chain recombines TRBV11-1 with TRBJ1-1; D possibly corresponds to TRBD1 (6 bases). CDR3 length: 16 amino acids. CDR1 and CDR2 (germline): SGHAT, FQDESV (reference sequence). Trimming left V 5 bases short and J 0 bases short, with 16 bases between.

This clone came up once. The gene calls are TRBV10-3 and TRBJ2-7, with D possibly being TRBD1 (5 bases). This CDR3 is built from 13 residues. Germline V CDR1 and CDR2: ENHRY, SYGVKD. V dropped 6 bases and J dropped 7 bases, with 16 bases sitting between them. CDR3 region: CAIRAGFMGEQYF. CDR3 coding DNA: TGTGCCATCAGAGCAGGGTTCATGGGTGAGCAGTACTTC.

J is TRBJ2-1 and V is TRBV2; the D gene is possibly TRBD2 (5 bases). The CDR3 totals 15 residues. Looked up from germline, CDR1 is SNHLY and CDR2 is FYNNEI. Deletions cut 7 bases from V and 2 bases from J, with 15 bases between. CDR3 nucleotide sequence: TGTGCCAGCATCCCTCCGGCTAGCACCTACAATGAGCAGTTCTTC. Protein sequence: CASIPPASTYNEQFF.

The chain carries TRBV27 and TRBJ2-2, with D possibly matching TRBD1 (6 bases). This CDR3 is 14 amino acids long. Germline-derived CDR1 and CDR2 are MNHEY and SMNVEV (reference sequence). V lost 10 bases and J 6 bases, leaving 18 bases between the germline ends. The chain's CDR3 is CATQGTHKAGELFF. The DNA for the CDR3 is TGTGCCACCCAGGGGACGCATAAAGCCGGGGAGCTGTTTTTT.

The chain carries TRBV27 and TRBJ1-1, with D possibly matching TRBD1 (5 bases). The CDR3 runs to 15 residues. V lost 8 bases and J 1 base, leaving 17 bases between the germline ends. Germline assignment: CDR1 MNHEY and CDR2 SMNVEV (reference sequence). The CDR3 loop is CASGLTPTENTEAFF. The CDR3 DNA reads TGTGCCAGCGGACTTACCCCGACAGAGAACACTGAAGCTTTCTTT.

The chain couples TRBV9 to TRBJ1-2; TRBD1 might be the D (6 bases). Trimming stripped 4 bases from V and 5 bases from J, with 12 bases between. CDR3 length: 13 amino acids. Looked up from germline, CDR1 is SGDLS and CDR2 is YYNGEE. DNA for the CDR3: TGTGCCAGCAGCCCCTGGGGGCCGTATGGCTACACCTTC. This codes for CASSPWGPYGYTF.

The chain carries TRBV10-3 and TRBJ2-2; D may correspond to TRBD1 or TRBD2 (5 bases each). V lost 10 bases, J lost 3 bases, and 18 bases lay in between. Per the germline V gene, CDR1 is ENHRY and CDR2 is SYGVKD. The CDR3 totals 15 residues. CDR3 nucleotide sequence: TGTGCCACCACCCCCGGGACGGCCTACACCGGGGAGCTGTTTTTT. Encoded protein: CATTPGTAYTGELFF.

The CDR3 region has the DNA TGTGCCAGTGCCCGACAGATTTCCTACGAGCAGTACTTC. This codes for CASARQISYEQYF. J is TRBJ2-7 and V is TRBV19; D is perhaps TRBD1 (5 bases). Germline CDR1 LNHDA, CDR2 SQIVND (reference sequence). The V and J ends lost 8 bases and 1 base respectively, with 12 bases between them. The CDR3 totals 13 residues. Combining the CDR3 with reference TRBV19 and TRBJ2-7 gives the whole variable domain DGGITQSPKYLFRKEGQNVTLSCEQNLNHDAMYWYRQDPGQGLRLIYYSQIVNDFQKGDIAEGYSVSREKKESFPLTVTSAQKNPTAFYLCASARQISYEQYFGPGTRLTVT.

The chain joins TRBV19 to TRBJ2-2; TRBD1 agrees at 7 bases. J lost 0 bases, V lost 3 bases, and 10 bases had no gene match. This CDR3 is built from 18 residues. Germline loops: CDR1 LNHDA, CDR2 SQIVND (reference sequence). CDR3 amino acids: CASSIGTEVFANTGELFF. DNA of the CDR3: TGTGCCAGTAGTATTGGGACAGAAGTTTTCGCGAACACCGGGGAGCTGTTTTTT.

The sample holds a few counts of this clone. The chain carries TRBV12-5 and TRBJ1-5; D perhaps matches TRBD1 (6 bases). Germline loops: CDR1 LGHNT, CDR2 FRNRAP. Trimming shortened V by 2 bases and J by 0 bases, and 11 bases separated the two germline ends. This CDR3 spans 16 amino acids. Here the CDR3 DNA reads TGTGCTAGTGGTTTGCTTACAGGGCCTAGCAATCAGCCCCAGCATTTT. Translation: CASGLLTGPSNQPQHF.

This chain links TRBV2 with TRBJ1-2, with unresolved D. Germline CDR1 reads SNHLY; CDR2 reads FYNNEI. This CDR3 region has 14 residues. V gave up 6 bases and J gave up 6 bases, with 17 bases separating them. The CDR3 is CASSQARLGDGYTF. As DNA, the CDR3 is TGTGCCAGCAGCCAGGCCCGCCTTGGGGATGGCTACACCTTC. The full variable domain, in which reference TRBV2 and TRBJ1-2 provide the parts outside the CDR3, is EPEVTQTPSHQVTQMGQEVILRCVPISNHLYFYWYRQILGQKVEFLVSFYNNEISEKSEIFDDQFSVERPDGSNFTLKIRSTKLEDSAMYFCASSQARLGDGYTFGSGTRLTVV.

The rearrangement uses TRBV27 and TRBJ2-7; the match to TRBD1 covers 11 bases. The ends lost 5 bases at V and 2 bases at J; junction bases unmatched: 2. The CDR3 contains 14 residues. Germline CDR1 reads MNHEY; CDR2 reads SMNVEV (reference sequence). The CDR3 DNA reads TGTGCCAGCAGTAGGACAGGGGGCCCCTACGAGCAGTACTTC. Protein: CASSRTGGPYEQYF.

This clone was seen a few times. The chain has TRBV7-3 and TRBJ2-2; D perhaps matches TRBD2 (5 bases). This CDR3 comprises 13 residues. V lost 5 bases and J lost 8, with 12 bases in between. CDR1 and CDR2 from the germline V gene are SGHTA and FQGTGA. The chain's CDR3 is CASSLLRGGELFF. In DNA form, the CDR3 reads TGTGCCAGCAGCCTGCTACGGGGAGGGGAGCTGTTTTTT. The full variable domain, with the rest looked up from reference TRBV7-3 and TRBJ2-2, is GAGVSQTPSNKVTEKGKYVELRCDPISGHTALYWYRQSLGQGPEFLIYFQGTGAADDSGLPNDRFFAVRPEGSVSTLKIQRTERGDSAVYLCASSLLRGGELFFGEGSRLTVL.

V and J are TRBV11-1 and TRBJ2-7; no reliable D call. The CDR3 length is 12 residues. Trimming removed 5 bases from V and 4 bases from J, with 9 bases in between. In germline, CDR1 is SGHAT, CDR2 FQDESV (reference sequence). The CDR3 region is CASSQRTYEQYF. The DNA of the CDR3 is TGTGCCAGCAGCCAGAGGACGTACGAGCAGTACTTC.

V is TRBV6-6 and J is TRBJ1-2, with D maybe TRBD1 (5 bases). The CDR3 runs 16 residues. Germline CDR1 reads MNHNY; CDR2 reads SVGAGI (reference sequence). V was clipped by 1 base and J by 4 bases, with 16 bases between them. The CDR3 loop reads CASSYLPGGSSYGYTF. CDR3 bases: TGTGCCAGCAGTTACTTACCGGGGGGGTCTTCCTATGGCTACACCTTC.